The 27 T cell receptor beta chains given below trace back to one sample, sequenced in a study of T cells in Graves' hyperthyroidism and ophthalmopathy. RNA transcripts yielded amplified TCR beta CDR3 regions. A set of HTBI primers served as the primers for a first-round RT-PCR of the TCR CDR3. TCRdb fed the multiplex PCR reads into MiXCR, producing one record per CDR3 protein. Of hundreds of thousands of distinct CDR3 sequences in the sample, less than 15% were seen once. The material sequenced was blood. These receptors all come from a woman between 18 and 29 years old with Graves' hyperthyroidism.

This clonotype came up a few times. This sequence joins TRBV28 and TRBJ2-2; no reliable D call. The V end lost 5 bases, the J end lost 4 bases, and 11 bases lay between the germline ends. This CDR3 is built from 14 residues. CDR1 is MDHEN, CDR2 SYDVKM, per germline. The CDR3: CASSLTPTTGELFF. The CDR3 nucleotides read TGTGCCAGCAGTCTTACGCCTACCACCGGGGAGCTGTTTTTT.

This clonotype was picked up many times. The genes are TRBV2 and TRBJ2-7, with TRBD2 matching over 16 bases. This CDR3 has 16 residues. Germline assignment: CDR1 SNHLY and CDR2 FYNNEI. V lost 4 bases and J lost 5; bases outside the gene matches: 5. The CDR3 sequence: CASSAGLAGGSDEQYF. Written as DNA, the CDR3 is TGTGCCAGCAGTGCGGGACTAGCGGGAGGGTCGGACGAGCAGTACTTC.

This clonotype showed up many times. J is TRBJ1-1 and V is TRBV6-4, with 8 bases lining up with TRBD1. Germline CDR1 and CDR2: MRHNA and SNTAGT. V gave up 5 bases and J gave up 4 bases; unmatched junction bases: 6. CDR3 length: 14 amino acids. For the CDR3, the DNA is TGTGCCAGCAGTAAGACAGGGGAAGGCACTGAAGCTTTCTTT. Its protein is CASSKTGEGTEAFF.

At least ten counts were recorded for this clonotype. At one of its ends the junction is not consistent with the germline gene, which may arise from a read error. For the CDR3, the DNA is TGTGCCAGCAGTTTAGTTACCTCCAATAATTCACCCCTCCACTTT. Translated: CASSLVTSNNSPLHF. The rearrangement uses TRBV27 and TRBJ1-6; D is unclear. This CDR3 is built from 15 residues. CDR1 MNHEY and CDR2 SMNVEV come from the germline V gene (reference sequence).

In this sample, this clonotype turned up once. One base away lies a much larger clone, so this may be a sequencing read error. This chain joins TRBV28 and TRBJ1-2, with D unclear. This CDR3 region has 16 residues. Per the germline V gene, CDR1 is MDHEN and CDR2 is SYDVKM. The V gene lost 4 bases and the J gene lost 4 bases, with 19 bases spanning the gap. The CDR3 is CASSSSRPINSYGYTF. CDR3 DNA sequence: TGTGCCAGCAGTTCGAGCAGGCCAATAAACTCCTATGGCTACACCTTC.

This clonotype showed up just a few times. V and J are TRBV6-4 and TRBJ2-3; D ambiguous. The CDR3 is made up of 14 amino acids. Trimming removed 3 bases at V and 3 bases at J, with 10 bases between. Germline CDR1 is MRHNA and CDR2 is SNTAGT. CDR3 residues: CASSEAEATDTQYF. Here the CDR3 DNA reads TGTGCCAGCAGTGAAGCCGAGGCGACAGATACGCAGTATTTT.

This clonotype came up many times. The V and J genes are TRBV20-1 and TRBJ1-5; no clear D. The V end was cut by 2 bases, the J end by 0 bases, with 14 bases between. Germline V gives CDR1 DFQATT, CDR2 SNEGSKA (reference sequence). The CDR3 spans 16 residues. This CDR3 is CSARPQEGISNQPQHF. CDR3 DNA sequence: TGCAGTGCTAGACCCCAGGAAGGGATTAGCAATCAGCCCCAGCATTTT.

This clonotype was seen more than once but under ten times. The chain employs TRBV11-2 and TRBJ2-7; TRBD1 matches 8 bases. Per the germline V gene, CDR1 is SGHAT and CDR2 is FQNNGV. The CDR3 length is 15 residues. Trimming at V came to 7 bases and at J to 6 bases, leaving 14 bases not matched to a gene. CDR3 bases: TGTGCCAGCAAAGAGGACCCAGGGGGCCGCGGCGAGCAGTACTTC. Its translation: CASKEDPGGRGEQYF.

The CDR3 nucleotides are TGTGCCAGCAGCGTAGGGAGCGTACTGAGTTCAACTGAAGCTTTCTTT. This sequence encodes CASSVGSVLSSTEAFF. The chain uses TRBV9 and TRBJ1-1; D call uncertain. The germline V and J ends were trimmed by 0 bases and 5 bases, with 17 bases remaining between them. This CDR3 is 16 amino acids long. Germline V gives CDR1 SGDLS, CDR2 YYNGEE.

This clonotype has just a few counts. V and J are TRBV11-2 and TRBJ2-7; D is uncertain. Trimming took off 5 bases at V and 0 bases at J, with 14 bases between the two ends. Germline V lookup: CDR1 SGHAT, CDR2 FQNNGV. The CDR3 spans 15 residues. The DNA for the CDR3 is TGTGCCAGCAGCCGCTCCAGGTTTGGCTCCTACGAGCAGTACTTC. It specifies CASSRSRFGSYEQYF.

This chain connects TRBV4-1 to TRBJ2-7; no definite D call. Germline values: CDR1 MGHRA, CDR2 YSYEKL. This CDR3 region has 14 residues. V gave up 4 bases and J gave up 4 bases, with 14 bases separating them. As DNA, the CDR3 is TGCGCCAGCAGCCGACGCGGCGTAGGGTACGAGCAGTACTTC. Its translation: CASSRRGVGYEQYF.

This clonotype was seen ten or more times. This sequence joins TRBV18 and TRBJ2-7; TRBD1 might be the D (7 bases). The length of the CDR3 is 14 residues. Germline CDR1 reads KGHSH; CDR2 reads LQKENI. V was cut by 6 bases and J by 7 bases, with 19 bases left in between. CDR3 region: CASSTGTETGEQYF. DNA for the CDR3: TGTGCCAGCTCGACAGGGACTGAAACGGGGGAGCAGTACTTC. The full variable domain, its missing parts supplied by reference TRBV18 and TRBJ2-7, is NAGVMQNPRHLVRRRGQEARLRCSPMKGHSHVYWYRQLPEEGLKFMVYLQKENIIDESGMPKERFSAEFPKEGPSILRIQQVVRGDSAAYFCASSTGTETGEQYFGPGTRLTVT.

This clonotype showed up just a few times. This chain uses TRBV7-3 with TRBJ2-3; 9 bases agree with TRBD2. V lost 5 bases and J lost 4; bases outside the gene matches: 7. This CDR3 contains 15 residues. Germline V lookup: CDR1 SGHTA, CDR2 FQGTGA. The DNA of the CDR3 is TGTGCCAGCAGCCCACAAGCGGGAGGCGCAGATACGCAGTATTTT. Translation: CASSPQAGGADTQYF.

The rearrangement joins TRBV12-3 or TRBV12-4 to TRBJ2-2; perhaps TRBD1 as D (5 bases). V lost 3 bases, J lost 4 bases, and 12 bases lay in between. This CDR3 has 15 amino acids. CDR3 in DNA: TGTGCCAGCAGTTTTAACCGACAGCTCACCGGGGAGCTGTTTTTT. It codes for CASSFNRQLTGELFF.

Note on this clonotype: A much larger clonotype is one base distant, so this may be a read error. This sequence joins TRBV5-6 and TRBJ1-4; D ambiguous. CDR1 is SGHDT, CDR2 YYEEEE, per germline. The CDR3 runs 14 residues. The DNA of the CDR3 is TGTGCCAGCAGCTTATTTTCAACTAATGGAAAACTGTTTTTT. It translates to CASSLFSTNGKLFF.

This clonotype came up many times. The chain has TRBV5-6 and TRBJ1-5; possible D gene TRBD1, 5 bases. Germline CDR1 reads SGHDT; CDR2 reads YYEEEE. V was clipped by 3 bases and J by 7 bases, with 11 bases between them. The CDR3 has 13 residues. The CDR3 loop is CASSSYRTQPQHF. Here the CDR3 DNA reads TGTGCCAGCAGCTCTTACAGGACGCAGCCCCAGCATTTT.

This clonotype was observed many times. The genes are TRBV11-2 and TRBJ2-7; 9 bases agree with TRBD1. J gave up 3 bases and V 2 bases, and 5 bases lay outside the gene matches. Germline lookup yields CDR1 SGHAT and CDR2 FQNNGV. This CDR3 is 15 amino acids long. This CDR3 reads CASSLTGTGSYEQYF. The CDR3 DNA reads TGTGCCAGCAGCTTAACCGGGACAGGGAGCTACGAGCAGTACTTC.

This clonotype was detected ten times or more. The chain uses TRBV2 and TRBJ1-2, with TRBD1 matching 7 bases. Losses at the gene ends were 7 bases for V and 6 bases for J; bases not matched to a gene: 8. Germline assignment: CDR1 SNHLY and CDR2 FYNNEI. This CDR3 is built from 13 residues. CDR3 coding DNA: TGTGCCAGCACGGACAGGCCAGTCGATGGCTACACCTTC. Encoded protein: CASTDRPVDGYTF.

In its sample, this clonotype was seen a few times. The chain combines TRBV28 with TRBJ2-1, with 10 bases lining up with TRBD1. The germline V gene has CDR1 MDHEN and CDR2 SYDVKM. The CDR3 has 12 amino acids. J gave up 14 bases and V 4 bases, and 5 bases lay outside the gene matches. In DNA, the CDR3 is TGTGCCAGCAGTTCAACCGGACAGGGGGAGTTCTTC. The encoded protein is CASSSTGQGEFF.

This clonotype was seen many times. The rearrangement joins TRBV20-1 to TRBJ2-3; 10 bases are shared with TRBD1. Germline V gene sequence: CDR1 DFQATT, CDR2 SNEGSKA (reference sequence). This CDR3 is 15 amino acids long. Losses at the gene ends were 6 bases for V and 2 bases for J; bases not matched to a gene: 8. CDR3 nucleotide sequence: TGCAGTGCCCCTACGACAGGGGGCGTCACAGATACGCAGTATTTT. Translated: CSAPTTGGVTDTQYF.

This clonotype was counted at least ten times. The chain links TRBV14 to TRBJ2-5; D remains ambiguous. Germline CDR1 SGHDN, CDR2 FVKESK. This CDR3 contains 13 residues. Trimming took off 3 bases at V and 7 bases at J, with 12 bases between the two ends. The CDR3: CASSHVPSGTQYF. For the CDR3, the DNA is TGTGCCAGCAGCCATGTTCCATCAGGGACCCAGTACTTC.

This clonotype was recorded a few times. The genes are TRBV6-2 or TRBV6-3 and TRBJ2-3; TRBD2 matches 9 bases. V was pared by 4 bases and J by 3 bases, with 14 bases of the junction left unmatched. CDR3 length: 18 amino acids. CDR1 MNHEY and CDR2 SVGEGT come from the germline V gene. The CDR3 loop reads CASSFEAGLAGNTDTQYF. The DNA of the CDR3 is TGTGCCAGCAGTTTCGAGGCGGGGCTAGCGGGAAATACAGATACGCAGTATTTT.

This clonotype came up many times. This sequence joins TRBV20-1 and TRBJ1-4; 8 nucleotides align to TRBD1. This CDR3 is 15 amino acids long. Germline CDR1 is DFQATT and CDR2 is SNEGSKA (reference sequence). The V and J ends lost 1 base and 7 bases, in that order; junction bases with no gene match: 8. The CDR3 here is CSARGRTGHLEKLFF. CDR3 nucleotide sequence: TGCAGTGCTAGAGGCCGGACAGGGCACCTTGAAAAACTGTTTTTT.

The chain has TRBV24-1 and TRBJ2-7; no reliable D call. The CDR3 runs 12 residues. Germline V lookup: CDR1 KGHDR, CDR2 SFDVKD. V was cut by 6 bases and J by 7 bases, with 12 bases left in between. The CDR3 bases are TGTGCCACCAGTCGTGGGCCTGGGGAGCAGTACTTC. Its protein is CATSRGPGEQYF.

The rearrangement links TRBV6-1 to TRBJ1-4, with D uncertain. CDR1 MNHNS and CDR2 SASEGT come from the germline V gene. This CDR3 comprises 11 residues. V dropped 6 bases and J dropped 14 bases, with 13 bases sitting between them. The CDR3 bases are TGTGCCAGCAGCCCTGGAACCCTTCTGTTTTTT. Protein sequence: CASSPGTLLFF.

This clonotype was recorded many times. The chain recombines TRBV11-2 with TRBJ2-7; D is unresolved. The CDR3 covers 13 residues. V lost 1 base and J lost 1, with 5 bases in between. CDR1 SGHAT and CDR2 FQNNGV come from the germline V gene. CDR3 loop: CASSLGDSYEQYF. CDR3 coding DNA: TGTGCCAGCAGCTTAGGGGATTCCTACGAGCAGTACTTC. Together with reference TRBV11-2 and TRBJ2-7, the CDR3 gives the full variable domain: EAGVAQSPRYKIIEKRQSVAFWCNPISGHATLYWYQQILGQGPKLLIQFQNNGVVDDSQLPKDRFSAERLKGVDSTLKIQPAKLEDSAVYLCASSLGDSYEQYFGPGTRLTVT.

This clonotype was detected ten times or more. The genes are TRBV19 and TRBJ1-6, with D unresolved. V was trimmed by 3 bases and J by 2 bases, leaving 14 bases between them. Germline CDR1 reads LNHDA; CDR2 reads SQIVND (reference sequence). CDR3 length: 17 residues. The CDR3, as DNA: TGTGCCAGTAGTATCGGGATCGGGATTGCCTATAATTCACCCCTCCACTTT. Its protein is CASSIGIGIAYNSPLHF.